This T cell receptor (beta chain) is drawn from a study of T cells in Graves' hyperthyroidism and ophthalmopathy. This clonotype was seen repeatedly, ten times or more. CDR1 and CDR2 (germline): MNHEY, SVGEGT. CDR3 length: 15 residues. The V end was cut by 3 bases, the J end by 5 bases, with 17 bases between. Hyperthyroidism was newly diagnosed in patients aged 18 to 65 (duration under 2 months). The blood sample predates any ophthalmopathy symptoms, coming from first hyperthyroidism diagnosis. TCR beta CDR3 sequences were amplified from RNA transcripts. When the TCR CDR3 underwent first-round RT-PCR, the HTBI primer set was used. MiXCR was run by TCRdb on the multiplex PCR reads, yielding one entry per CDR3 protein. Altogether about 400,000 distinct CDR3 sequences are present, around 14% being singletons, with the ten largest covering about 27%.

Sequencing was carried out using blood. The receptor was derived from a woman aged 18-30 years with Graves' hyperthyroidism that later progressed to Graves' ophthalmopathy. The rearrangement uses TRBV6-2 or TRBV6-3 and TRBJ2-7, with D unclear. The CDR3 protein is CASSYRTSPRNEQYF. The CDR3 nucleotides are TGTGCCAGCAGTTATAGGACCTCGCCCCGAAACGAGCAGTACTTC.